This TCR beta chain came from a study of T cells in Graves' hyperthyroidism and ophthalmopathy. RNA transcripts gave rise to amplified TCR beta CDR3 regions. Carried out on the TCR CDR3, a first-round RT-PCR used the HTBI primer set. Using its own MiXCR run on the multiplex PCR reads, TCRdb lists one record per CDR3 protein. The sample yields about 210,000 distinct CDR3 sequences, approximately 17% seen once. Many counts were recorded for this clonotype. Sequencing was performed on blood. This receptor was obtained from a man aged 50 to 60 with Graves' hyperthyroidism.

The CDR3 DNA reads as TGTGCCAGCAGCTCCCAGGGGGAGAGTGAGCAGTTCTTC. Encoded protein: CASSSQGESEQFF. V usage is TRBV7-9 and J usage is TRBJ2-1; 7 bases are shared with TRBD1. This CDR3 region has 13 residues. The V segment lost 4 bases and the J segment 9 bases; nucleotides outside the gene matches: 6. Germline CDR1 is SEHNR and CDR2 is FQNEAQ (reference sequence).